This TCR beta chain was sequenced during a study of graft-versus-host responses after intestinal transplantation. Study at large: Multivisceral, liver-intestinal, or isolated intestinal grafts were transplanted into recipients. Whole-study findings and limits: Individuals who had graft-donor T cell macrochimerism had allografts that showed high graft-versus-host to host-versus-graft clonal ratios. An association linked early post-transplant HvG declines with peak circulating GvH clone levels.

About this clone itself: Its antigen is unidentified.

Sequencing used immunoSEQ multiplex PCR; TCRdb keeps in-frame clones, though not all of them. The profile shows around 69,000 clones, roughly 90% of them singletons. This TCR was recovered from a human donor who was the organ donor for an intestinal transplant. This specimen was unstimulated CD8+ T cells sorted from spleen or lymph node cells, taken before transplant.

The DNA of the CDR3 is TGTGCCAGCAGCCAGACAGGGGTGAACACTGAAGCTTTCTTT. It is translated as CASSQTGVNTEAFF. V and J are TRBV7-8 and TRBJ1-1; TRBD1 matches 8 bases. The V gene's germline CDR1 is SGHVS and CDR2 FQNEAQ. This CDR3 has 14 amino acids. The junction had 2 bases not matched to a gene; V was cut back by 5 bases and J by 0 bases.